The clone carrying this TCR beta chain was counted many times. This sample is drawn from a study of human T cells and chemical hapten exposure. Across the study: The scalp of each patient received a weekly diphenylcyclopropenone dose for the full approximately 24-week study. The study enrolled mostly female patients with alopecia areata, totalis or universalis.

It was the library that attached unique molecular identifiers to individual cDNA molecules. TCRdb independently ran MiXCR on the RACE reads; one entry per CDR3 protein. The sample has approximately 57,000 distinct CDR3 sequences; about a tenth are singletons. Time point meaning: patch test 1, 2 weeks after DPC sensitization. Specified treatment: therapeutic diphenylcyclopropenone sensitization with weekly scalp DPC. Drawing of blood took place ahead of applying each patch test. The input for sequencing was whole blood, taken in connection with sensitization to the hapten diphenylcyclopropenone (DPC). The clonotype was recovered from a woman aged 40 to 50 with alopecia areata. Some clones in this sample may be carry-over from other donors' samples.

For the CDR3, the DNA is TGTGCCAGCAGTTTAACCCCCCAGGGGGAAAAACTGTTTTTT. This translates into CASSLTPQGEKLFF. The chain has TRBV12-3 or TRBV12-4 and TRBJ1-4, with D tentatively TRBD1 (6 bases). V gave up 2 bases and J gave up 8 bases, with 12 bases separating them. The CDR3 extends over 14 amino acids.